This T cell receptor (beta chain) stems from a study of CD4 T cells in relation to SARS-CoV-2 and coronaviruses. Generated by immunoSEQ multiplex PCR, the TCRdb table keeps only in-frame clones and is missing some. The sample lists about 37,000 clones; 82% were seen once. Sorted naive or memory CD4+ cells met CEF peptides for approximately ten days. About this clone: Its target is not known.

Germline CDR1 SGHDT, CDR2 YYEEEE. There are 13 residues in the CDR3. V was shortened by 5 bases and J by 7 bases, with 13 bases between the two germline ends. Sequencing was done on a sample of naive CD4+ T cells from PBMCs, cultured in vitro. Subset described: naive CD4+ T cells isolated by negative enrichment. The receptor's source is an adult with COVID-19. J is TRBJ2-1 and V is TRBV5-6, with D unclear. For the CDR3, the DNA is TGTGCCAGCAGTTTAGTCGGCATTAATGAGCAGTTCTTC. Translation: CASSLVGINEQFF.